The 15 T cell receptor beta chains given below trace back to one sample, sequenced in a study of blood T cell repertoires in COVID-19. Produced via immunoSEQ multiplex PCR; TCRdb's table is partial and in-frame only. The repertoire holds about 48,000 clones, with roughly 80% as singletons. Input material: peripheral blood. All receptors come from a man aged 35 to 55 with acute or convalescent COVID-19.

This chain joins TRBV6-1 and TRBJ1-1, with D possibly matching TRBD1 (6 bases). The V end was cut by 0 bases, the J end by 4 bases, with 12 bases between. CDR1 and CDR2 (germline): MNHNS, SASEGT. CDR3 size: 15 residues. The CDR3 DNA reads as TGTGCCAGCAGTGAAGCTAAAGGGGGAGTCACTGAAGCTTTCTTT. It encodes CASSEAKGGVTEAFF.

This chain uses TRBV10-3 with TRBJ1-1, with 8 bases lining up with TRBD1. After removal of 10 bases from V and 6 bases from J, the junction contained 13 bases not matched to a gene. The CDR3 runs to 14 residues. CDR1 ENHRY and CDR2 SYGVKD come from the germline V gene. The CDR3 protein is CASRQQGQVAEAFF. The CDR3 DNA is TGTGCCAGCCGGCAGCAGGGACAGGTCGCTGAAGCTTTCTTT.

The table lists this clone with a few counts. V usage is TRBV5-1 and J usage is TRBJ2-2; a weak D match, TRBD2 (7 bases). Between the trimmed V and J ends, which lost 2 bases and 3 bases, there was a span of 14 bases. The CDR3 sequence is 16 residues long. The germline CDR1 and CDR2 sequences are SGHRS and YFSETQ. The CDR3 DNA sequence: TGCGCCAGCAGCTTCAAGGCGGGGGCGGACACCGGGGAGCTGTTTTTT. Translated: CASSFKAGADTGELFF. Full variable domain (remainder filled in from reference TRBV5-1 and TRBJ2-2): KAGVTQTPRYLIKTRGQQVTLSCSPISGHRSVSWYQQTPGQGLQFLFEYFSETQRNKGNFPGRFSGRQFSNSRSEMNVSTLELGDSALYLCASSFKAGADTGELFFGEGSRLTVL.

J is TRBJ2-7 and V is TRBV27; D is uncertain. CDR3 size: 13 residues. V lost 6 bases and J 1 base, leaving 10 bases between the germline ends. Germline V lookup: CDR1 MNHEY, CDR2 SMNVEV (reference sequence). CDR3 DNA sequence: TGTGCCAGCAGGGTCGGAGTATCCTACGAGCAGTACTTC. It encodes CASRVGVSYEQYF.

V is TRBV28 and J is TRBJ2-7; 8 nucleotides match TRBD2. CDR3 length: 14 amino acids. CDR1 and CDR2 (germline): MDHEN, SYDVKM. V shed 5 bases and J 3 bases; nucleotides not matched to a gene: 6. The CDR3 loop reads CASSPRGGYYEQYF. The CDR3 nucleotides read TGTGCCAGCAGTCCACGGGGGGGGTACTACGAGCAGTACTTC.

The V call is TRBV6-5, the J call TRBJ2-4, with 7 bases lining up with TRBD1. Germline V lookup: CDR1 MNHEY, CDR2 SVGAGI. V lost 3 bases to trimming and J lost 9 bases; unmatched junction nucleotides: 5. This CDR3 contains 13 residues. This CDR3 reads CASSYDRETIQYF. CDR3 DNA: TGTGCCAGCAGTTATGACAGGGAGACCATTCAGTACTTC.

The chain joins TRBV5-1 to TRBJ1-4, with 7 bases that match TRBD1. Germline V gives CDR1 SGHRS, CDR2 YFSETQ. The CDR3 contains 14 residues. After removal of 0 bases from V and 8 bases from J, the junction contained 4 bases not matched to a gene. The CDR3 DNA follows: TGCGCCAGCAGCTTGGACAGGGGACGGGAAAAACTGTTTTTT. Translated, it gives CASSLDRGREKLFF.

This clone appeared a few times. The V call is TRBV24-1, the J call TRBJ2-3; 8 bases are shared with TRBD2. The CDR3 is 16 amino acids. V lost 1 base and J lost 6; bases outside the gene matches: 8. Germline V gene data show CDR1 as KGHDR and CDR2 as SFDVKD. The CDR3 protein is CATSDLAGADRDTQYF. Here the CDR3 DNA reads TGTGCCACCAGTGATTTAGCGGGGGCGGACCGGGATACGCAGTATTTT.

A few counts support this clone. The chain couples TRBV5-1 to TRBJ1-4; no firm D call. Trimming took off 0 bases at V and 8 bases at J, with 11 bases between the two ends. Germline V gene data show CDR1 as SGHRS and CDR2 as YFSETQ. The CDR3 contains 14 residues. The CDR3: CASSLEQPREKLFF. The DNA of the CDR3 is TGCGCCAGCAGCTTGGAACAGCCTCGGGAAAAACTGTTTTTT.

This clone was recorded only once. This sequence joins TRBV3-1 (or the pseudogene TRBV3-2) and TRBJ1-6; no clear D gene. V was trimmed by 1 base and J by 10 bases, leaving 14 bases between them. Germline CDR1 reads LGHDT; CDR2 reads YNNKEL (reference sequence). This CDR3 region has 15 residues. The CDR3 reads CASSQARIGGSPLHF. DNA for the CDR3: TGTGCCAGCAGCCAAGCTCGTATCGGAGGCTCACCCCTCCACTTT.

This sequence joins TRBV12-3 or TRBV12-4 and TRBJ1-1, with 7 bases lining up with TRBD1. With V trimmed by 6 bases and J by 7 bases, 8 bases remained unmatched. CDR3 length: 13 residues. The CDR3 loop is CASSPQGLSEAFF. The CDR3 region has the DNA TGTGCCAGCAGCCCACAGGGGTTGAGTGAAGCTTTCTTT.

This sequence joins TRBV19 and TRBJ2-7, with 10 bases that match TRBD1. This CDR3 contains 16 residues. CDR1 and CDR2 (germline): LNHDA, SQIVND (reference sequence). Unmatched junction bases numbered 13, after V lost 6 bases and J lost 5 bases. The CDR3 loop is CASRTPPTGGGDEQYF. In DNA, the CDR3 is TGTGCCAGTAGGACACCACCGACAGGGGGCGGAGACGAGCAGTACTTC.

The chain's CDR3 is CASSDRGGSNEQFF. As DNA, the CDR3 is TGTGCCAGCTCGGACAGGGGCGGATCCAATGAGCAGTTCTTC. The V gene is TRBV10-3, the J gene TRBJ2-1; 9 bases are shared with TRBD1. Germline-derived CDR1 and CDR2 are ENHRY and SYGVKD. The CDR3 contains 14 residues. V was clipped by 10 bases and J by 6 bases; unmatched bases: 10.

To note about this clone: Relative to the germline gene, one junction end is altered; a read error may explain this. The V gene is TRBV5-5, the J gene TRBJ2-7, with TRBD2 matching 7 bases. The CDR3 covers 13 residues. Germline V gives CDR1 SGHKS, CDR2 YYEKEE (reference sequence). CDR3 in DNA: TGTGCCAGCAGCTTGGGTCTAGCGGAGAATCTATTCTTC. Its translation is CASSLGLAENLFF.

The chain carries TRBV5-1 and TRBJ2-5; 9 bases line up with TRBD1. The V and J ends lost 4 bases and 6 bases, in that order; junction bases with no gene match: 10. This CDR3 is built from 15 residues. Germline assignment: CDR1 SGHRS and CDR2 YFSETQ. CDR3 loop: CASSVTGTGLKTQYF. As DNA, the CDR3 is TGCGCCAGCAGCGTCACCGGGACAGGGTTAAAGACCCAGTACTTC.